A selection of T cell receptor beta chains follows, all from one sample in a study of T cell changes during pregnancy in multiple sclerosis. Sequencing used immunoSEQ multiplex PCR; TCRdb keeps in-frame clones, though not all of them. The table lists about 59,000 clones, approximately 94% of them singletons. The sequences come from CD8+ T cells from peripheral blood mononuclear cells, collected after pregnancy. These receptors were collected from a female donor with multiple sclerosis, enrolled in a pregnancy study. The conserved cysteine and the conserved F or W are not part of the CDR3 here. Fields, in order: V gene, D gene, J gene, CDR3 protein. D genes are given only for firm matches.

>TRBV19|.|TRBJ2-1
ASSPGRLQEQF
>TRBV4-3|TRBD2|TRBJ2-1
ASSQVAAGVNNEQF
>TRBV7-3|TRBD2|TRBJ2-1
ASSFTRTSSYNEQF
>TRBV19|.|TRBJ2-1
ASSPSNEQF
>TRBV14|TRBD1|TRBJ2-1
ASSPYQGAYNEQF
>TRBV19|.|TRBJ2-7
ASSSANRGYEQY
>TRBV5-4|TRBD2|TRBJ2-7
ASSFSSGNYEQY
>TRBV5-1|.|TRBJ1-1
ASSSEGGRQNTEAF
>TRBV19|.|TRBJ1-1
ASSRGEAF
>TRBV28|.|TRBJ2-7
ASSNSRWEQY
>TRBV19|.|TRBJ1-5
ASSPGSNQPQH
>TRBV4-1|.|TRBJ1-1
ASSQDPLGGTAF
>TRBV28|.|TRBJ1-2
ASSRSNRQVVGYT
>TRBV2|.|TRBJ2-7
AIVLASEQY
>TRBV9|.|TRBJ2-7
ASSVGVEGTYEQY
>TRBV28|.|TRBJ2-7
ASSFGQGSYEQY
>TRBV27|TRBD1|TRBJ2-7
ASSDRGLSSYEQY
>TRBV4-1|.|TRBJ2-5
ASSQDIWEETQY
>TRBV19|.|TRBJ1-2
ATREVRHPLGGYT
>TRBV10-2|TRBD2|TRBJ2-5
ASRVTSVIETQY
>TRBV9|.|TRBJ1-3
ASSRGGNTIY
>TRBV7-2|.|TRBJ1-1
ASSGKGFLNTEAF
>TRBV2|TRBD1|TRBJ1-4
ASRRDPDRGVGKLF
>TRBV4-1|.|TRBJ2-3
ASSQSPVLASTDTQY
>TRBV25-1|.|TRBJ1-1
ASSGHTEAF
>TRBV29-1|TRBD2|TRBJ2-1
SVEGLADYNEQF
>TRBV28|.|TRBJ1-2
ASSLDQDGYT